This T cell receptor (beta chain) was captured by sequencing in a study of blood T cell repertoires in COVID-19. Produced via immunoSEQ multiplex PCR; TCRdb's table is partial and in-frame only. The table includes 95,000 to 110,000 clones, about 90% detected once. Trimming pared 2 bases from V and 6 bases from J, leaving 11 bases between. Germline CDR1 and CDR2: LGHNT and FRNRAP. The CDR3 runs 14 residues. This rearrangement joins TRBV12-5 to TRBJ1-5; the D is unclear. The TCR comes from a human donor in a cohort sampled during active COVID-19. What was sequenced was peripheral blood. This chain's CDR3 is CASGLTTRGQPQHF. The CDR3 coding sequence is TGTGCTAGTGGTTTGACAACAAGAGGTCAGCCCCAGCATTTT. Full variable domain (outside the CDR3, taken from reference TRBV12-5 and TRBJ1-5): DARVTQTPRHKVTEMGQEVTMRCQPILGHNTVFWYRQTMMQGLELLAYFRNRAPLDDSGMPKDRFSAEMPDATLATLKIQPSEPRDSAVYFCASGLTTRGQPQHFGDGTRLSIL.